This T cell receptor beta chain was found in a study of T cells in Graves' hyperthyroidism and ophthalmopathy (dated by TCRdb to the late 2010s). Regarding the research as a whole: A discovery cohort of about 100 patients, 43 with Graves' ophthalmopathy and approximately 55 with stable Graves' hyperthyroidism, was used to find distinguishing TCR V-J signatures. Once sampling was done, hyperthyroidism patients were given methimazole at a starting dose of 30 mg daily, whereas ophthalmopathy patients were given high-dose intravenous methylprednisolone. The paper describes TCR Vbeta CDR3 sequencing of fewer than 150 peripheral blood samples, made up of fewer than 50 ophthalmopathy patients, roughly 80 hyperthyroidism patients and approximately 17 progressor patients. The roughly 100 discovery patients were randomly divided into training and test sets at a 7:3 ratio. In about 6 Graves' hyperthyroidism patients, the study also compared T-cell repertoires from thyroid tissue with T-cell repertoires from blood. Prospective prediction of ophthalmopathy was tested in an independent validation cohort consisting of under 20 hyperthyroidism patients and around 17 patients who later progressed to ophthalmopathy. Overall study outcomes, separate from this receptor: No statistical method was used to fix the sample size in advance, and group allocation was not hidden from the investigators. In validation, the model predicted progression to ophthalmopathy with 55% to 71% sensitivity and around 72% specificity, a median of roughly seven months before onset. Ophthalmopathy was separated from stable hyperthyroidism by a 13 V-J signature model, with 85% to 90% sensitivity and around 81% specificity obtained in cross-validation and 80%/75% obtained in testing. Most expanded thyroid clonotypes (frequency above 0.001) were also found in blood, which suggests that blood repertoires may mirror thyroid immune responses.

Amplification of TCR beta CDR3 regions was carried out from RNA transcripts. For the first round of RT-PCR on the TCR CDR3, the HTBI primer set was used together with the Qiagen OneStep RT-PCR kit. Libraries were constructed in a second round of multiplex PCR, after which size selection and purification were carried out. Libraries were sequenced paired-end with 100 bp reads on an Illumina HiSeq2000. The study's processing was this. SOAPnuke was used to process the raw data, throwing out any read that contained adapters or uncalled bases, had a mean Phred below 15, or lacked an exact constant-primer or identifier match. COPE v1.2.5 was used to merge high-quality paired reads, and clonotypes were defined as unique nucleotide sequences. MiTCR v1.1 was used to align clonotypes to the IMGT TRBV, TRBD and TRBJ reference segments. Analysis was restricted to V-J combinations with a frequency above 0.0001, which covered over 98% of repertoires. A TCS score was defined as the ratio between F50 (clonal expansion) and ExV (chaos), using BLOSUM62-based TCRdist between CDR3 peptides within each V-J. Welch's t-statistics and random forest reduced 450 to 600 V-J features to 13, which were used in a naive Bayes classifier (R e1071). Thyroid-blood repertoire similarity was quantified with the Morisita-Horn index. TCRdb's own reprocessing of the public reads used fastp at Q25 and MiXCR and kept productive beta chains. One record per CDR3 amino acid sequence lists the most common genes and DNA. The V and J calls come from TCRdb's annotation, not from the publication. Present in this sample are about 500,000 distinct CDR3 sequences, 40% to 50% of which were seen just once. Of the sample, around two fifths falls within the top ten clones.

Cut back by 0 bases and 0 bases, the V and J ends lie 9 bases apart. The germline V gene yields LGHNA for CDR1 and YNFKEQ for CDR2. Its CDR3 holds 17 amino acids, cysteine through phenylalanine. Solely the CDR3 DNA is kept, with 51 bases framed from the first base. The study excluded patients with uncontrolled infections, other autoimmune diseases, pregnancy or lactation. Clinical symptoms, serum thyroxine and TRAb, thyroid ultrasound, and orbital computed tomography formed the basis for the diagnoses. Total RNA was extracted with Trizol reagent, and quality was checked on an Agilent 2100 Bioanalyzer. This clonotype has a count of ten or more. The antigen it binds to is not known. No qualities accompany the bases; no much larger clone lies one base away.

The receptor's source is an adult woman with Graves' disease, either hyperthyroidism or ophthalmopathy (not recorded which). The rearrangement combines TRBV4-2 with TRBJ2-6; the D gene is unclear. Sequencing input: peripheral blood or thyroid tissue (not recorded which). The CDR3 amino acid sequence is: CASSQDRATSGANVLTF. The nucleotides read TGTGCCAGCAGCCAAGATCGGGCGACCTCTGGGGCCAACGTCCTGACTTTC.